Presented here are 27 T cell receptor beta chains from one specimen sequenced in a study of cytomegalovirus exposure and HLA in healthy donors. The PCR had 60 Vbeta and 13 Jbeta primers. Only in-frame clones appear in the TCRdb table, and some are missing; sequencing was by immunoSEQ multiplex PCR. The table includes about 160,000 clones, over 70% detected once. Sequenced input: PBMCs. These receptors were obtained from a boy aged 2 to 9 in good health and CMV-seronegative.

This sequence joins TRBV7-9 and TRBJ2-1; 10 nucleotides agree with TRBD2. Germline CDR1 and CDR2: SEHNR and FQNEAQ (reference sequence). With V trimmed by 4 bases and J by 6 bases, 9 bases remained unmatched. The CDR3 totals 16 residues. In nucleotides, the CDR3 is TGTGCCAGCAGCTCGAGCGGGGGGGGAATCCTCAATGAGCAGTTCTTC. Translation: CASSSSGGGILNEQFF.

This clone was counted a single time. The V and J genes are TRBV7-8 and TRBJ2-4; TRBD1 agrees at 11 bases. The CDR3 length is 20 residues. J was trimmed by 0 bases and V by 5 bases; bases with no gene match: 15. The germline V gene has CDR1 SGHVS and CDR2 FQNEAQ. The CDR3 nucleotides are TGTGCCAGCAGCCAGACCAGGACAGGGGGCCAGGTCCTAGCCAAAAACATTCAGTACTTC. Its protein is CASSQTRTGGQVLAKNIQYF.

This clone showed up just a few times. CDR3 sequence reads: CASSVQGADTEAFF. The CDR3 DNA reads as TGTGCCAGTAGTGTACAGGGGGCGGACACTGAAGCTTTCTTT. The chain uses TRBV19 and TRBJ1-1; 9 bases are a match to TRBD1. J was trimmed by 3 bases and V by 5 bases; bases with no gene match: 4. Per the germline V gene, CDR1 is LNHDA and CDR2 is SQIVND (reference sequence). The CDR3 is made up of 14 amino acids.

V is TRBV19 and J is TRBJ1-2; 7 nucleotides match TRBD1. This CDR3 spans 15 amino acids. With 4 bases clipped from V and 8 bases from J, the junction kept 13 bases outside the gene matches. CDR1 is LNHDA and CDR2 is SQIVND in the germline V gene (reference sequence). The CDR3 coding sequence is TGTGCCAGTAGTACCAAAATCGACAGGGAGGACGGCTACACCTTC. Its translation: CASSTKIDREDGYTF.

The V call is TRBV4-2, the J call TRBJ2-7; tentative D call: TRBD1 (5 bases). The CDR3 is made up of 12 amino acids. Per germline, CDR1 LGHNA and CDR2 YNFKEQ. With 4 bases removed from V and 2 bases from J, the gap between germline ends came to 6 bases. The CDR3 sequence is CASSLGAYEQYF. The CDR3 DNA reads TGTGCCAGCAGCCTAGGGGCCTACGAGCAGTACTTC.

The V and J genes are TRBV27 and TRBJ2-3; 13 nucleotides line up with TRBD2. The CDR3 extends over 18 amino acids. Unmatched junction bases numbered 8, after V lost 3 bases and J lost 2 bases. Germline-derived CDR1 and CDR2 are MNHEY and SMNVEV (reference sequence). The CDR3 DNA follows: TGTGCCAGCAGTTTTGGGACTAGCGGGGCTGGACACACAGATACGCAGTATTTT. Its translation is CASSFGTSGAGHTDTQYF.

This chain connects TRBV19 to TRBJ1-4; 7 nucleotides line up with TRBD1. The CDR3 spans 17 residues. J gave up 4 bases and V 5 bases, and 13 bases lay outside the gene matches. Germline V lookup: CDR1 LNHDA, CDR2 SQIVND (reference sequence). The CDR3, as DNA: TGTGCCAGTAGTTCTAGAGAGAAGGGACAGCTTAATGAAAAACTGTTTTTT. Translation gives CASSSREKGQLNEKLFF.

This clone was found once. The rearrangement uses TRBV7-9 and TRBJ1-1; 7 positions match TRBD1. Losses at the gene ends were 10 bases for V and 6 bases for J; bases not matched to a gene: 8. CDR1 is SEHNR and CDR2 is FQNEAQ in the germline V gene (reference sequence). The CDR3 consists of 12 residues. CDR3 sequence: CATKTGTAEAFF. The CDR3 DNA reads TGTGCCACGAAGACAGGGACGGCTGAAGCTTTCTTT. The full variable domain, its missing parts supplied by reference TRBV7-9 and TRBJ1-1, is DTGVSQNPRHKITKRGQNVTFRCDPISEHNRLYWYRQTLGQGPEFLTYFQNEAQLEKSRLLSDRFSAERPKGSFSTLEIQRTEQGDSAMYLCATKTGTAEAFFGQGTRLTVV.

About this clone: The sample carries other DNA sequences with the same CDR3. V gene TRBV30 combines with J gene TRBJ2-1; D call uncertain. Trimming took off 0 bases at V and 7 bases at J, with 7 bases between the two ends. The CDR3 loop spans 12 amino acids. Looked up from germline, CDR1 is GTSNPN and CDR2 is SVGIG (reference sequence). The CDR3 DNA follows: TGTGCCTGGAGTGTCCGAGGAAATGAGCAGTTCTTC. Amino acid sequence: CAWSVRGNEQFF.

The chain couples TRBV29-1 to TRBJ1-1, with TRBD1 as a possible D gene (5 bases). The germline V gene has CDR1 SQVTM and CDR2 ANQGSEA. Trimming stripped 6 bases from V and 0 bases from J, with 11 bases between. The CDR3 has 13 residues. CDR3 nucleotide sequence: TGCAGCGTCCGACAGCCCCTGAACACTGAAGCTTTCTTT. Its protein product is CSVRQPLNTEAFF.

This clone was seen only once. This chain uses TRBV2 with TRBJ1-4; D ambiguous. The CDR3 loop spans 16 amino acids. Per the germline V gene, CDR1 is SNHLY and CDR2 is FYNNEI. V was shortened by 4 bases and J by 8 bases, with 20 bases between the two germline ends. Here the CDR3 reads CASSGTLPGVGEKLFF. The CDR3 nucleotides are TGTGCCAGCAGTGGGACTTTACCCGGGGTCGGGGAAAAACTGTTTTTT.

The CDR3 coding sequence is TGCGCCAGCAGCCGAGGTCGATCTGGGGCCAACGTCCTGACTTTC. It codes for CASSRGRSGANVLTF. The chain has TRBV4-3 and TRBJ2-6; D is ambiguous. The CDR3 loop spans 15 amino acids. Germline loops: CDR1 LGHNA, CDR2 YSLEER. Trimming left V 4 bases short and J 1 base short, with 8 bases between.

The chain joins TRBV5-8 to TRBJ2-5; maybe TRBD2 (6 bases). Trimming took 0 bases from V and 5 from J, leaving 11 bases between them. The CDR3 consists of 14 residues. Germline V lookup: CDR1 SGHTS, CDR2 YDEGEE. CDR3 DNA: TGTGCCAGCAGCTTGGATAGGAGGGTGGAGACCCAGTACTTC. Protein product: CASSLDRRVETQYF.

The CDR3 spells CASSQGGLAGDDEQFF. The CDR3 DNA sequence: TGCGCCAGCAGCCAAGGGGGACTAGCGGGAGACGATGAGCAGTTCTTC. The V gene is TRBV4-1, the J gene TRBJ2-1, with 14 bases lining up with TRBD2. CDR1 and CDR2 from the germline V gene are MGHRA and YSYEKL. CDR3 length equals 16 residues. V shed 1 base, J shed 8 bases, and the junction held 4 bases outside the gene matches.

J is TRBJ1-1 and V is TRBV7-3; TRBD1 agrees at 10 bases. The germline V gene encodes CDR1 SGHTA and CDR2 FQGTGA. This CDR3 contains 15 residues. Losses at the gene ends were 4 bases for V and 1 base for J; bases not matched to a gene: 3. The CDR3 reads CASSSGQGKNTEAFF. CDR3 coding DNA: TGTGCCAGCAGCTCGGGACAGGGGAAGAACACTGAAGCTTTCTTT.

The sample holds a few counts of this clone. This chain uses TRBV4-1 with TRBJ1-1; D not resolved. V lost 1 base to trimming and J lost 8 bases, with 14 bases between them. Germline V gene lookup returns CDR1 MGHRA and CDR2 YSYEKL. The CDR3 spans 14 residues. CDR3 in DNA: TGCGCCAGCAGCCAAGTGTGGAGGGCCAGGGAAGCTTTCTTT. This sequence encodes CASSQVWRAREAFF.

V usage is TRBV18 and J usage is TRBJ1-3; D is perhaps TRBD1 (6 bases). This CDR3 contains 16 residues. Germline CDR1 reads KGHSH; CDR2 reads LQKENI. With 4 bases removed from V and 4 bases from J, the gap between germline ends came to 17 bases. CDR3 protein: CASSQGGQKAGNTIYF. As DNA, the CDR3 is TGTGCCAGCTCACAGGGCGGACAGAAAGCAGGAAACACCATATATTTT.

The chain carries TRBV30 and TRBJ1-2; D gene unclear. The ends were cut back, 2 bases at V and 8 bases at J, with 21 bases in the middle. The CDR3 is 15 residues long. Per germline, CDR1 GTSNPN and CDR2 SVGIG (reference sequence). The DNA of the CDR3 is TGTGCCTGGAGTCCCCGCCGGGAGTACCATCGGGGCTACACCTTC. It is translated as CAWSPRREYHRGYTF. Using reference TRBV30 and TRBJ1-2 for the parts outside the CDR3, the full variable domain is SQTIHQWPATLVQPVGSPLSLECTVEGTSNPNLYWYRQAAGRGLQLLFYSVGIGQISSEVPQNLSASRPQDRQFILSSKKLLLSDSGFYLCAWSPRREYHRGYTFGSGTRLTVV.

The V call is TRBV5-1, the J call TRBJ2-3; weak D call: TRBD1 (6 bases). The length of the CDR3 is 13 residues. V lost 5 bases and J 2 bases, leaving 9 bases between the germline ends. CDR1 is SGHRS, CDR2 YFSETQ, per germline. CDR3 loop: CASRDSDTDTQYF. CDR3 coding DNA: TGCGCCAGCAGGGACAGTGACACAGATACGCAGTATTTT.

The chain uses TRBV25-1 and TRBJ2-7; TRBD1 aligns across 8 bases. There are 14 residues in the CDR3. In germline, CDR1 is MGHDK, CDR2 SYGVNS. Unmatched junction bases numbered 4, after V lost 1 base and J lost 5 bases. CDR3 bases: TGTGCCAGCAGTGAATGGACAGGGCTTGACGAGCAGTACTTC. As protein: CASSEWTGLDEQYF.

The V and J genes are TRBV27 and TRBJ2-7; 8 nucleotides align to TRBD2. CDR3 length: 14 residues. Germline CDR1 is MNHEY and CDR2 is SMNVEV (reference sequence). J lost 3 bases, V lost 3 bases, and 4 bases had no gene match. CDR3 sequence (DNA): TGTGCCAGCAGTTTGCGGGAGGTCGGCTACGAGCAGTACTTC. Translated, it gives CASSLREVGYEQYF.

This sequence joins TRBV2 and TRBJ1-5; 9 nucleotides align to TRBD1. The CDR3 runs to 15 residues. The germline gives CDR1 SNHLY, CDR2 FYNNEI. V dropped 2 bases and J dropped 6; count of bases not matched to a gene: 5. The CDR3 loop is CASSELQGAIQPQHF. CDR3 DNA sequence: TGTGCCAGCAGTGAACTACAGGGGGCTATTCAGCCCCAGCATTTT.

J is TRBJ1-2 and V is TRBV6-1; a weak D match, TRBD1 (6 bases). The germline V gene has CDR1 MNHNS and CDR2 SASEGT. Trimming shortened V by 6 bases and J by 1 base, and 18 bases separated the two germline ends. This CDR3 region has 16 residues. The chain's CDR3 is CASREPLGALNYGYTF. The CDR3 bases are TGTGCCAGCAGGGAACCATTGGGGGCGCTTAACTATGGCTACACCTTC.

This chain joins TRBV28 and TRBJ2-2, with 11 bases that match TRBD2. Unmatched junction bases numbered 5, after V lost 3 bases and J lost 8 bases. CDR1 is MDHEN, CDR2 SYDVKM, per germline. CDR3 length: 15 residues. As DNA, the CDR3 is TGTGCCAGCAGTTTCCCGGGACTAGCGGCTGGGGAGCTGTTTTTT. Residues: CASSFPGLAAGELFF.

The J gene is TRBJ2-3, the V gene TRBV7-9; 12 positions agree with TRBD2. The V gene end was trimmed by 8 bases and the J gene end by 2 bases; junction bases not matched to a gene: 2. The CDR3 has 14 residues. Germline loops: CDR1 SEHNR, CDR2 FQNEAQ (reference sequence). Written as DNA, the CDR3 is TGTGCCAGCGGACTAGCGGGAACCACAGATACGCAGTATTTT. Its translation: CASGLAGTTDTQYF.

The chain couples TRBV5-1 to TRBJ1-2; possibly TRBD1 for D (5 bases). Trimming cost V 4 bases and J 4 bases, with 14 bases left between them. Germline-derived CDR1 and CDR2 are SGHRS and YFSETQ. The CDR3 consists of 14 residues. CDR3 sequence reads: CASSPYRSAYGYTF. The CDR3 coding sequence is TGCGCCAGCAGCCCGTACAGGTCCGCCTATGGCTACACCTTC.

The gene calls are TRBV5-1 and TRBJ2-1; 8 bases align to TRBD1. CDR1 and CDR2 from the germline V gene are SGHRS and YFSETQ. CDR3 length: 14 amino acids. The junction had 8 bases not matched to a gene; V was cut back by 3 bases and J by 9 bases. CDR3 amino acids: CASSSLTGEFEQFF. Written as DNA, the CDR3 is TGCGCCAGCAGCTCCCTGACAGGGGAGTTTGAGCAGTTCTTC.